This is a list of T cell receptor beta chains from one sample in a study of cytotoxic CD8 clonotypes in ibrutinib-treated CLL. Profiling relied on immunoSEQ multiplex PCR, and the TCRdb table lists in-frame clones only, not all of them. This table holds under 300,000 clones, roughly three quarters found once. The specimen comprised PBMCs, sampled at disease progression, from a patient treated with ibrutinib. These receptor sequences come from a human donor with chronic lymphocytic leukemia. The CDR3 runs from the conserved cysteine through the conserved F or W. Each record gives: J gene, V gene, D gene, clone size, CDR3 DNA, CDR3 protein. A D gene is named only where the DNA matches it firmly. Size is stated for part of the rows, as once, few or many counts, or as a class when the clone is expanded.

TRBJ2-5 TRBV4-1 - - TGCGCCAGCAGCCTCCTGGACAGAAGCCAAGAGACCCAGTACTTC CASSLLDRSQETQYF
TRBJ1-6 TRBV11-2 - once TGTGCCAGCAGCTTAGATGACGCAGGGCCGACCTATAATTCACCCCTCCACTTT CASSLDDAGPTYNSPLHF
TRBJ1-1 TRBV20-1 - few TGCAGTGCTAGACGGACAGTGGCTTTCTTT CSARRTVAFF
TRBJ2-7 TRBV27 - few TGTGCCAGTCCGGAGCCCTCCTACGAGCAGTACTTC CASPEPSYEQYF
TRBJ2-7 TRBV7-8 - - TGTGCCAGCAGTCGCCGGGACACACACTACGAGCAGTACTTC CASSRRDTHYEQYF
TRBJ2-1 TRBV7-3 - - TGTGCCAGCAGCTCGACGGGAGCCTCCTACAATGAGCAGTTCTTC CASSSTGASYNEQFF
TRBJ2-7 TRBV2 - - TGTGCCAGCAGTGAAGTGGGCCAGGTAACCTACGAGCAGTACTTC CASSEVGQVTYEQYF
TRBJ1-2 TRBV4-1 - few TGCGCCAGCAGCCAAGATCGTCGGTCCTCATATGGCTACACCTTC CASSQDRRSSYGYTF
TRBJ1-1 TRBV28 - - TGTGCCAGCAGTTATTTGAGGTTAGGGGTTACTGAAGCTTTCTTT CASSYLRLGVTEAFF
TRBJ2-7 TRBV6-6 TRBD2 - TGTGCCAGCAGGGACCACCCCGGGACTACATACGAGCAGTACTTC CASRDHPGTTYEQYF
TRBJ2-7 TRBV5-1 TRBD1 - TGCGCCAGCAGCTTGGCCAGGGGGCAGAGGTTCTACGAGCAGTACTTC CASSLARGQRFYEQYF
TRBJ2-7 TRBV29-1 TRBD1 - TGCAGCGTTGTCCGGGACAGCTACGAGCAGTACTTC CSVVRDSYEQYF
TRBJ2-2 TRBV6-1 - - TGTGCCAGCAAGGACGGACACACCGGGGAGCTGTTTTTT CASKDGHTGELFF
TRBJ1-2 TRBV20-1 - - TGCAGTGCGGGACGGTTCTATGGCTACACCTTC CSAGRFYGYTF
TRBJ2-7 TRBV5-1 TRBD2 - TGCGCCAGCCGACTAACTAGCGGGAGCTACGAGCAGTACTTC CASRLTSGSYEQYF
TRBJ2-7 TRBV27 - few TGTGCCAGCAGCTACCTGGGGGGGCCCTACGAGCAGTACTTC CASSYLGGPYEQYF
TRBJ2-5 TRBV9 - - TGTGCCAGCAGCGTCGGGACCAGAGAAAAAGAGACCCAGTACTTC CASSVGTREKETQYF
TRBJ2-5 TRBV6-1 - - TGTGCCAGCAGCTGGGGTGGTGAGACCCAGTACTTC CASSWGGETQYF
TRBJ1-2 TRBV18 TRBD1 - TGTGCCAGCTCACGAGGGCAGGGGGCCGGTGGCTACACCTTC CASSRGQGAGGYTF
TRBJ2-7 TRBV6-1 - - TGTGCCAGCAGTGAACTGATTACAGGGACCTACGAGCAGTACTTC CASSELITGTYEQYF
TRBJ1-5 TRBV4-1 - - TGCGCCAGCAGCCAAGTTGTGGATAATCAGCCCCAGCATTTT CASSQVVDNQPQHF
TRBJ2-7 TRBV12-5 - - TGTGCTAGTCAAGGGGCATCCTACGAGCAGTACTTC CASQGASYEQYF
TRBJ2-4 TRBV5-6 - - TGTGCCAGCAGCTTGTTGGAGAGCCTAGCCAAAAACATTCAGTACTTC CASSLLESLAKNIQYF
TRBJ1-4 TRBV18 - - TGTGCCAGCTCACTTACAGCCCAGGGTAATAATGAAAAACTGTTTTTT CASSLTAQGNNEKLFF
TRBJ1-2 TRBV15 - few TGTGCCACCAGCAGAGATCACCGGGGAGGCTACACCTTC CATSRDHRGGYTF
TRBJ1-2 TRBV29-1 - - TGCAGCGTTGACCTCTTGGGGAGGAATGGCTACACCTTC CSVDLLGRNGYTF
TRBJ2-2 TRBV29-1 - - TGCAGCGTTGCGAGGGAGAGTAACACCGGGGAGCTGTTTTTT CSVARESNTGELFF
TRBJ2-7 TRBV29-1 - - TGCAGCGCCCACTCGGGGTCCGGCTACGAGCAGTACTTC CSAHSGSGYEQYF
TRBJ2-1 TRBV2 - - TGTGCCAGCAGTGAATCAGTAGCGTATGAGCAGTTCTTC CASSESVAYEQFF
TRBJ2-7 TRBV4-3 TRBD2 - TGCGCCAGCAGCCAAGAGACTGGGGCGGGAGGCTACGAGCAGTACTTC CASSQETGAGGYEQYF
TRBJ1-3 TRBV15 - once TGTGCCACCAGCAGAGATAGCCTCTCTGGAAACACCATATATTTT CATSRDSLSGNTIYF
TRBJ2-7 TRBV2 TRBD2 - TGTGCCAGCAGAGGGACTAGCGGGAGGTTGGACGAGCAGTACTTC CASRGTSGRLDEQYF
TRBJ2-3 TRBV29-1 - few TGCAGCGTGTGGGGTTCCACAGATACGCAGTATTTT CSVWGSTDTQYF
TRBJ1-6 TRBV5-1 - - TGCGCCAGCAGCTTGGCGGAGGGTCTGGGATCACCCCTCCACTTT CASSLAEGLGSPLHF
TRBJ1-2 TRBV29-1 TRBD1 - TGCAGCGTTGAAGGGCAGGGGGCCTATGGCTACACCTTC CSVEGQGAYGYTF
TRBJ2-3 TRBV5-1 TRBD2 - TGCGCCAGCAGCTTACGGACTAGCGGAATCACAGATACGCAGTATTTT CASSLRTSGITDTQYF
TRBJ1-1 TRBV19 - once TGTGCCAGTAGAAACCCCAGGGCCTTGAACACTGAAGCTTTCTTT CASRNPRALNTEAFF
TRBJ2-5 TRBV15 - few TGTGCCACCAGCAGAGATCTGGTGGGGGCCCAGTACTTC CATSRDLVGAQYF
TRBJ1-2 TRBV18 - - TGTGCCAGCTCACCACCGAATCGGGTGTCACCTTTTCGGAGTTCTAACTATGGCTACACCTTC CASSPPNRVSPFRSSNYGYTF
TRBJ2-5 TRBV27 - - TGTGCCAGCTCCGTGAGGGGCAGGGAACTACAAGAGACCCAGTACTTC CASSVRGRELQETQYF
TRBJ1-1 TRBV29-1 - - TGCAGCGTTTTAGGGTGGGGCGGTGAAGCTTTCTTT CSVLGWGGEAFF
TRBJ1-2 TRBV10-2 - few TGCGCCAGCTCCAGGCATGCCCTGGGCTACACCTTC CASSRHALGYTF
TRBJ2-5 TRBV7-2 - - TGTGCCAGCAGCTTAGCGGTGGGGGAGACCCAGTACTTC CASSLAVGETQYF
TRBJ2-1 TRBV9 TRBD2 - TGTGCCAGCAGCGCAGTGGGGGGACTAGCGGGAGGGCAAGAGCAGTTCTTC CASSAVGGLAGGQEQFF
TRBJ2-7 TRBV29-1 - - TGCAGCGCGGAAGTTGGGACCTCCTACGAGCAGTACTTC CSAEVGTSYEQYF
TRBJ2-3 TRBV2 TRBD1 - TGTGCCAGCAGGGAGGACAGGGGGCTAGATACGCAGTATTTT CASREDRGLDTQYF
TRBJ2-7 TRBV28 - - TGTGCCAGCAGTGCCCCACCCTACGAGCAGTACTTC CASSAPPYEQYF
TRBJ2-7 TRBV29-1 TRBD1 - TGCAGCGTTGAATGGGACAGCACTTACGAGCAGTACTTC CSVEWDSTYEQYF
TRBJ1-1 TRBV29-1 - few TGCAGCGCGATGTTCAGGAACACTGAAGCTTTCTTT CSAMFRNTEAFF
TRBJ2-7 TRBV7-6 TRBD2 - TGTGCCAGCAGCTTATTTAGCGGGGGGAGCTACGAGCAGTACTTC CASSLFSGGSYEQYF
TRBJ2-7 TRBV7-2 - - TGTGCCAGCAGCTGGGACCTTACCTACGAGCAGTACTTC CASSWDLTYEQYF
TRBJ2-7 TRBV27 - - TGTGCCAGCAGTTTAGAGGCAGGTGGTCTTGAGCAGTACTTC CASSLEAGGLEQYF
TRBJ2-2 TRBV6-5 - - TGTGCCAGCACGAGGACAGCCTTGAACACCGGGGAGCTGTTTTTT CASTRTALNTGELFF
TRBJ1-2 TRBV29-1 - - TGCAGCGTGGGGAGACAAGGGCTAGTGCATGGCTACACCTTC CSVGRQGLVHGYTF